This TCR beta chain stems from a study of breast tumors, draining lymph nodes, adjacent tissues. Whole-study results and caveats: Compared with lymph nodes, tumors were less diverse; compared with nontumor tissue, more.

MiXCR, run by TCRdb on the multiplex PCR reads, gives a single entry per CDR3 protein. The sample yields around 20,000 distinct CDR3 sequences, approximately 32% seen once. Concerning this clonotype itself: As yet, its antigen is unknown.

This receptor was taken from a female donor with breast cancer. Some clones in this sample may be carry-over from other donors' samples. The sequenced sample consisted of breast tumor tissue.

CDR3 sequence (DNA): TGTGCCAGCAGTTTATCAGGGATCACTGAAGCTTTCTTT. Protein: CASSLSGITEAFF. The chain carries TRBV27 and TRBJ1-1; D is uncertain. Trimming cost V 0 bases and J 4 bases, with 6 bases left between them. In germline, CDR1 is MNHEY, CDR2 SMNVEV (reference sequence). The CDR3 extends over 13 amino acids.